Below are 18 T cell receptor beta chains sequenced from a single sample in a study of shared clonotypes between healthy human individuals. Method: immunoSEQ multiplex PCR; TCRdb's copy keeps in-frame clones and lacks some. The sample has millions of clones, over 85% seen once. Sequencing was carried out using naive CD4+ T cells sorted from blood. The subset is: CD45RA+ positively selected. These receptors originate from a man between 18 and 35 years old in good health.

The chain joins TRBV9 to TRBJ1-2, with TRBD1 identical over 10 bases. Germline CDR1 reads SGDLS; CDR2 reads YYNGEE. The CDR3 covers 14 residues. Trimming removed 4 bases from V and 8 bases from J; junction bases left unmatched: 8. Here the CDR3 DNA reads TGTGCCAGCAGCTCCCAGGACAGGGGGTTCGGCTACACCTTC. Translating it yields CASSSQDRGFGYTF.

The chain joins TRBV28 to TRBJ2-7, with TRBD2 as a possible D gene (6 bases). This CDR3 contains 14 residues. V was cut by 5 bases and J by 5 bases, with 16 bases left in between. Germline V gives CDR1 MDHEN, CDR2 SYDVKM. CDR3 protein: CASSPTWGENEQYF. Written as DNA, the CDR3 is TGTGCCAGCAGTCCCACCTGGGGGGAAAACGAGCAGTACTTC.

The CDR3 reads CASSPIVDYGYTF. The CDR3 region has the DNA TGTGCCAGCTCACCGATCGTGGACTATGGCTACACCTTC. The chain is built from TRBV18 and TRBJ1-2, with D uncertain. CDR1 and CDR2 (germline): KGHSH, LQKENI. The ends were cut back, 3 bases at V and 3 bases at J, with 8 bases in the middle. The CDR3 is made up of 13 amino acids.

This rearrangement joins TRBV5-5 to TRBJ1-2, with 7 bases fitting TRBD1. V lost 0 bases, J lost 1 base, and 3 bases stayed unmatched. Looked up from germline, CDR1 is SGHKS and CDR2 is YYEKEE (reference sequence). This CDR3 spans 15 amino acids. The CDR3 here is CASSLEGASNYGYTF. CDR3 nucleotide sequence: TGTGCCAGCAGCTTGGAGGGGGCGAGTAACTATGGCTACACCTTC.

The V and J genes are TRBV6-4 and TRBJ1-2; 11 positions match TRBD1. CDR1 and CDR2 from the germline V gene are MRHNA and SNTAGT. The ends lost 4 bases at V and 6 bases at J; junction bases unmatched: 4. The length of the CDR3 is 14 residues. DNA of the CDR3: TGTGCCAGCAGTGCCGGACAGGGGGCGAATGGCTACACCTTC. It yields the protein CASSAGQGANGYTF.

Note on this clone: Additional DNA sequences in this sample encode the identical CDR3. The chain carries TRBV28 and TRBJ1-1; no clear D gene. The CDR3 contains 13 residues. V was shortened by 2 bases and J by 2 bases, with 6 bases between the two germline ends. Germline CDR1 reads MDHEN; CDR2 reads SYDVKM. In DNA form, the CDR3 reads TGTGCCAGCAGTTTAAGCCTAAACACTGAAGCTTTCTTT. Protein sequence: CASSLSLNTEAFF.

V gene TRBV27 combines with J gene TRBJ2-2; weak D call: TRBD2 (6 bases). V was cut by 8 bases and J by 6 bases, with 10 bases left in between. The CDR3 sequence is 12 residues long. CDR1 is MNHEY and CDR2 is SMNVEV in the germline V gene (reference sequence). The DNA for the CDR3 is TGTGCCAGCGGGCGGGAATCCGGGGAGCTGTTTTTT. Translation: CASGRESGELFF.

The chain has TRBV4-1 and TRBJ2-7; tentatively, D is TRBD2 (5 bases). CDR1 MGHRA and CDR2 YSYEKL come from the germline V gene. The CDR3 runs 12 residues. V was clipped by 4 bases and J by 5 bases, with 9 bases between them. The CDR3 region has the DNA TGCGCCAGCAGCCCTGACGGGAACGAGCAGTACTTC. Protein product: CASSPDGNEQYF.

V usage is TRBV7-9 and J usage is TRBJ2-3; 8 bases are a match to TRBD1. The CDR3 covers 15 residues. The V gene's germline CDR1 is SEHNR and CDR2 FQNEAQ (reference sequence). Germline trimming cut 2 bases from V and 4 bases from J; bases unmatched to any gene: 5. The CDR3 loop reads CASSLQGAAPDTQYF. CDR3 nucleotides: TGTGCCAGCAGCTTACAGGGGGCCGCCCCAGATACGCAGTATTTT.

This chain links TRBV7-3 with TRBJ2-3; 10 bases line up with TRBD2. Per the germline V gene, CDR1 is SGHTA and CDR2 is FQGTGA. The ends lost 5 bases at V and 0 bases at J; junction bases unmatched: 14. The CDR3 is 19 amino acids. CDR3 DNA: TGTGCCAGCAGCACCATAGGACTAGCGGTACTAACTAGCACAGATACGCAGTATTTT. It codes for CASSTIGLAVLTSTDTQYF. The variable domain in full, with the rest retrieved from reference TRBV7-3 and TRBJ2-3, is GAGVSQTPSNKVTEKGKYVELRCDPISGHTALYWYRQSLGQGPEFLIYFQGTGAADDSGLPNDRFFAVRPEGSVSTLKIQRTERGDSAVYLCASSTIGLAVLTSTDTQYFGPGTRLTVL.

The chain has TRBV6-5 and TRBJ2-1; 8 nucleotides match TRBD2. V trimming: 6 bases; J trimming: 4 bases; junction bases outside the gene matches: 8. Germline V gene sequence: CDR1 MNHEY, CDR2 SVGAGI. The CDR3 sequence is 15 residues long. The CDR3 reads CASRPGVAGYNEQFF. The CDR3 DNA sequence: TGTGCCAGCAGACCCGGGGTAGCGGGATACAATGAGCAGTTCTTC.

V is TRBV5-1 and J is TRBJ2-7, with D tentatively TRBD2 (6 bases). The CDR3 sequence is 14 residues long. V was pared by 2 bases and J by 2 bases, with 11 bases between. Germline CDR1 SGHRS, CDR2 YFSETQ. For the CDR3, the DNA is TGCGCCAGCAGCTTTGTTCCGGGGGCCTACGAGCAGTACTTC. Its translation: CASSFVPGAYEQYF.

J is TRBJ1-2 and V is TRBV28; the D is unclear. Germline CDR1 reads MDHEN; CDR2 reads SYDVKM. The CDR3 extends over 13 amino acids. V lost 4 bases, J lost 5 bases, and 11 bases lay in between. CDR3 in amino acids: CASSSTRIYGYTF. Here the CDR3 DNA reads TGTGCCAGCAGTTCAACCCGGATATATGGCTACACCTTC.

Only a few counts were recorded for this clone. Distinct nucleotide sequences in the sample also encode this CDR3. V usage is TRBV30 and J usage is TRBJ2-2; D is uncertain. The CDR3 has 11 residues. Germline assignment: CDR1 GTSNPN and CDR2 SVGIG (reference sequence). Between the trimmed V and J ends, which lost 2 bases and 6 bases, there was a span of 4 bases. CDR3 sequence reads: CAWSRAGELFF. DNA for the CDR3: TGTGCCTGGAGTCGGGCCGGGGAGCTGTTTTTT.

To note about this clone: This specimen includes other DNA sequences encoding the same CDR3. V and J are TRBV7-9 and TRBJ1-1; TRBD1 matches at 7 bases. There are 15 residues in the CDR3. CDR1 is SEHNR and CDR2 is FQNEAQ in the germline V gene (reference sequence). The junction had 4 bases not matched to a gene; V was cut back by 3 bases and J by 0 bases. The CDR3 sequence: CASSFGDRVNTEAFF. The CDR3 DNA sequence: TGTGCCAGCAGCTTTGGAGACAGGGTGAACACTGAAGCTTTCTTT.

The chain joins TRBV4-1 to TRBJ2-5; 7 nucleotides agree with TRBD1. V lost 5 bases and J lost 5; bases outside the gene matches: 8. The CDR3 is 14 amino acids. Germline V lookup: CDR1 MGHRA, CDR2 YSYEKL. The CDR3 sequence is CASSVRQGVETQYF. The CDR3 DNA reads TGCGCCAGCAGCGTCCGACAGGGTGTGGAGACCCAGTACTTC.

V usage is TRBV11-2 and J usage is TRBJ2-4; 8 nucleotides agree with TRBD2. The ends lost 5 bases at V and 4 bases at J; junction bases unmatched: 7. Germline V CDR1 and CDR2: SGHAT, FQNNGV. This CDR3 comprises 15 residues. CDR3 sequence reads: CASSQIGTRKNIQYF. The DNA of the CDR3 is TGTGCCAGCAGCCAAATTGGGACTAGAAAAAACATTCAGTACTTC.

This chain uses TRBV6-1 with TRBJ2-4; TRBD2 matches 9 bases. Germline trimming cut 2 bases from V and 3 bases from J; bases unmatched to any gene: 8. The germline V gene encodes CDR1 MNHNS and CDR2 SASEGT. This CDR3 has 17 amino acids. This CDR3 reads CASSEFGLAGLKNIQYF. In nucleotides, the CDR3 is TGTGCCAGCAGTGAATTCGGGCTAGCGGGACTCAAAAACATTCAGTACTTC.